This record covers a single T cell receptor (beta chain). What it binds is unknown. This sample was included in a study of T cell responses to AZD1222 COVID-19 vaccine. Study background: Whether given at about 4 or about 12 weeks, second doses were pooled.

General study points: Nearly half of spike-specific TCRs reportedly go after variant regions that carry no mutations. The study found Spike-specific TCR breadth and depth rose after two AZD1222 doses. White British donors predominated, females outnumbered males, and clonal diversity was possibly underestimated.

Using immunoSEQ multiplex PCR, the repertoire was profiled, and TCRdb retains in-frame clones only, with some absent. The sample has 95,000 to 110,000 clones, around 90% seen once; the top ten hold approximately 20%. The CDR3 is 20 residues long. Specimen: peripheral blood, collected on day 0 of AZD1222 vaccination. This chain joins TRBV21-1 and TRBJ2-3; TRBD2 reflects the table's D call only, with no check against the DNA. TRBV21-1 constitutes a pseudogene. This TCR was sampled from an adult in good health. The CDR3 DNA sequence: TGTGCCAGCAGCAAAGTGAAAGCGGGGGGGCGATCCGAAAGCACAGATACGCAGTATTTT. Encoded protein: CASSKVKAGGRSESTDTQYF.